This T cell receptor beta chain was obtained from a study of blood T cell repertoires in COVID-19. Looking at the study overall: Sites across the United States, Italy and Spain contributed samples from acute and convalescent COVID-19. T cells, B-cell-depleted T cells, or PBMCs supplied cDNA or gDNA.

This CDR3 has 13 amino acids. Trimming cost V 0 bases and J 7 bases, with 12 bases left between them. Looked up from germline, CDR1 is GTSNPN and CDR2 is SVGIG (reference sequence). Methods used by the authors: Researchers report that nucleated cell counts were estimated from reference gene primer amplification. The method was immunoSEQ multiplex PCR; TCRdb's version includes in-frame clones alone and lacks a portion of them. Clone size and the V and J calls come from that table; the DNA yielded D and trimming. The sample carries 300,000 to 400,000 clones, around 88% recorded once. The gene calls are TRBV30 and TRBJ1-2, with D perhaps matching TRBD1 (5 bases). Sequencing was performed on peripheral blood. The sequence was collected from a man aged 25 to 45 with active or convalescent COVID-19. The CDR3 reads CAWSVAYRLGYTF. The CDR3 coding sequence is TGTGCCTGGAGTGTCGCCTACAGGCTTGGCTACACCTTC.